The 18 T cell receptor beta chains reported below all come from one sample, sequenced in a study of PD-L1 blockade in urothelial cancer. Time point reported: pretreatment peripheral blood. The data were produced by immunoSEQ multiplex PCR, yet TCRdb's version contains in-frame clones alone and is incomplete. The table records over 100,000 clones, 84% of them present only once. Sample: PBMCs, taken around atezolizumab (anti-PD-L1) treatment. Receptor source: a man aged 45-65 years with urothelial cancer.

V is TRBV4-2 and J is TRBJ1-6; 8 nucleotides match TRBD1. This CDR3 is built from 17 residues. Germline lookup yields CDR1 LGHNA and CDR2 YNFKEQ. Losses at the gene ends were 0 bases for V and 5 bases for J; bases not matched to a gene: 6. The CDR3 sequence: CASSQDFRTGNNSPLHF. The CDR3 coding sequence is TGTGCCAGCAGCCAAGATTTCCGGACAGGGAATAATTCACCCCTCCACTTT.

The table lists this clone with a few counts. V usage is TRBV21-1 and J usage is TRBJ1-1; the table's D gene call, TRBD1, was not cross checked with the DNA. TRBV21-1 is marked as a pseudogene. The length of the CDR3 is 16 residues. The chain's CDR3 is CASSKAFFRTGNEAFF. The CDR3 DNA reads TGTGCCAGCAGCAAAGCTTTTTTCAGGACAGGGAATGAAGCTTTCTTT.

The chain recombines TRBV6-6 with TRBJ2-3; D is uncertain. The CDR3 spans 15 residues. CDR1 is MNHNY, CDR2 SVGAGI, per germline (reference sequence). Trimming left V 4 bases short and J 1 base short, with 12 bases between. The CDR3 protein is CASSSTLSGTDTQYF. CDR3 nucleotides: TGTGCCAGCAGTTCCACTCTTTCGGGCACAGATACGCAGTATTTT.

The CDR3 spells CASSGGPYGYTF. In DNA, the CDR3 is TGTGCCAGCAGTGGGGGCCCATATGGCTACACCTTC. V gene TRBV16 combines with J gene TRBJ1-2; weak D call: TRBD1 (6 bases). With 6 bases removed from V and 5 bases from J, the gap between germline ends came to 10 bases. CDR3 length: 12 amino acids. Germline V gene lookup returns CDR1 KGHSY and CDR2 FQNENV.

CDR3 DNA sequence: TGTGCCAGCAGCTCTCCGGGACAGGGGAATAAGGATGAGCAGTTCTTC. It translates to CASSSPGQGNKDEQFF. This chain connects TRBV5-4 to TRBJ2-1; 10 nucleotides align to TRBD1. This CDR3 has 16 residues. Germline V gene sequence: CDR1 SGHNT, CDR2 YYREEE (reference sequence). The V gene end was trimmed by 3 bases and the J gene end by 8 bases; junction bases not matched to a gene: 11.

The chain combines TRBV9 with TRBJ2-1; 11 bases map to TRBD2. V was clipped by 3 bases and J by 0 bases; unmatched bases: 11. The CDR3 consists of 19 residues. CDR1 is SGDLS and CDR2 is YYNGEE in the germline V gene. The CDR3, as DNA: TGTGCCAGCAGCGGACCGGGACTAGCGGTGGAGAGCTCCTACAATGAGCAGTTCTTC. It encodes CASSGPGLAVESSYNEQFF.

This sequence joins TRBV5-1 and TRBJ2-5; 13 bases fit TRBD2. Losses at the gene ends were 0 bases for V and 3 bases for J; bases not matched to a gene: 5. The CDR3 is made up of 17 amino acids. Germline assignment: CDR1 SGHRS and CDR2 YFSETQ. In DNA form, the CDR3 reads TGCGCCAGCAGCTTGGGGGGACTAGCGGGAACCAAAGAGACCCAGTACTTC. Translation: CASSLGGLAGTKETQYF.

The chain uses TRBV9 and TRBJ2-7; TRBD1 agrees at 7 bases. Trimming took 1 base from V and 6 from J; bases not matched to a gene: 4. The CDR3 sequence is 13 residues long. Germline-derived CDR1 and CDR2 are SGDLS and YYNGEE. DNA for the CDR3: TGTGCCAGCAGCGTAAAACAGGGGACCGAGCAGTACTTC. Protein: CASSVKQGTEQYF. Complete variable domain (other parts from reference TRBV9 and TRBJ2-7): DSGVTQTPKHLITATGQRVTLRCSPRSGDLSVYWYQQSLDQGLQFLIQYYNGEERAKGNILERFSAQQFPDLHSELNLSSLELGDSALYFCASSVKQGTEQYFGPGTRLTVT.

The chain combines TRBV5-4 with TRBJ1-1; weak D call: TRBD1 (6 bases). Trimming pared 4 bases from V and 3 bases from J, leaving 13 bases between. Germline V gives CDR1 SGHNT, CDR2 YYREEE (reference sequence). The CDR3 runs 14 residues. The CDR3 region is CASSPDSSYTEAFF. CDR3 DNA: TGTGCCAGCAGCCCGGACAGTTCTTACACTGAAGCTTTCTTT.

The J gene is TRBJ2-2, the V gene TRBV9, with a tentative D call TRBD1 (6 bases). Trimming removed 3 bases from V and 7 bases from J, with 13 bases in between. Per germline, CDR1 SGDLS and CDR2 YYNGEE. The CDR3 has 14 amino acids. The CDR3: CASSGTGIDGELFF. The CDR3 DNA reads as TGTGCCAGCAGCGGTACAGGGATCGACGGGGAGCTGTTTTTT.

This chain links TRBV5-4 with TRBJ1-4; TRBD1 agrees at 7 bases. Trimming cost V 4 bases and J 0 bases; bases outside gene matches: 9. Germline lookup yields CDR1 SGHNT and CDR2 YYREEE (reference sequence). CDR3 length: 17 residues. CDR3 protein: CASSRRDRYATNEKLFF. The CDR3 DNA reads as TGTGCCAGCAGCCGCCGGGACAGATACGCAACTAATGAAAAACTGTTTTTT.

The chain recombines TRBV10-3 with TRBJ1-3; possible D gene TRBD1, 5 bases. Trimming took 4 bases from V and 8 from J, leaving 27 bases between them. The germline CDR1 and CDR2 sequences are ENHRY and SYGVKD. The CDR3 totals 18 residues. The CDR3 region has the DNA TGTGCCATCAGTGGGACTAACTTCCGGCGAAAGGGGCGAGACACCATATATTTT. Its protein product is CAISGTNFRRKGRDTIYF.

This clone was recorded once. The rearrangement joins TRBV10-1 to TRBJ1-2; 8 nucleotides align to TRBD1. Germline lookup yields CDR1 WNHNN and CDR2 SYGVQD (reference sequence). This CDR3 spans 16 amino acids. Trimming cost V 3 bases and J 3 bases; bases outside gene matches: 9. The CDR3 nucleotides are TGCGCCAGCAGTGATTTCACCCCGACAGGGGACTATGGCTACACCTTC. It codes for CASSDFTPTGDYGYTF.

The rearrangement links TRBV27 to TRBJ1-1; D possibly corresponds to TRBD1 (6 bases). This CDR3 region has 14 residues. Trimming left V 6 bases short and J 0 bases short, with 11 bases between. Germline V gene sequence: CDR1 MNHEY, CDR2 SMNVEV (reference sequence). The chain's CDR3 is CASRWTAMNTEAFF. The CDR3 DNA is TGTGCCAGCAGATGGACAGCCATGAACACTGAAGCTTTCTTT.

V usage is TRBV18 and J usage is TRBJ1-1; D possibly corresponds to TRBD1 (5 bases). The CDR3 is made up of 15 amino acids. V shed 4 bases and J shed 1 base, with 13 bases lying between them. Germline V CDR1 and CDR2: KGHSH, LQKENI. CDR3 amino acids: CASSQLATENTEAFF. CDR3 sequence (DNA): TGTGCCAGCTCACAACTCGCGACAGAGAACACTGAAGCTTTCTTT.

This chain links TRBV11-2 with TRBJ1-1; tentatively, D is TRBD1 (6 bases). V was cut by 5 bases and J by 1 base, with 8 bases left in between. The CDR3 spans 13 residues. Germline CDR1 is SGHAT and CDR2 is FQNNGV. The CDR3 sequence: CASSQGQNTEAFF. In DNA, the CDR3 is TGTGCCAGCAGCCAGGGACAGAACACTGAAGCTTTCTTT.

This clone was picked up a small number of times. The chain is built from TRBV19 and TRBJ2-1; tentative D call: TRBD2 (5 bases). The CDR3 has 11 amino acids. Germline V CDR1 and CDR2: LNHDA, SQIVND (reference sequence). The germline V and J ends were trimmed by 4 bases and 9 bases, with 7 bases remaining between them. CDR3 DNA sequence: TGTGCCAGTAGTACTCGGGGTGAGCAGTTCTTC. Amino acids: CASSTRGEQFF.

The CDR3 reads CAWGRGETQYF. The CDR3 bases are TGTGCCTGGGGGCGGGGGGAGACCCAGTACTTC. This sequence joins TRBV28 and TRBJ2-5; tentatively, D is TRBD2 (7 bases). The CDR3 sequence is 11 residues long. V lost 11 bases to trimming and J lost 5 bases, with 12 bases between them. Germline CDR1 is MDHEN and CDR2 is SYDVKM.